One sample yielded the 21 T cell receptor beta chains listed below, sequenced in a study of vaccination effects on CD4 cells after COVID-19. Repertoires were generated with immunoSEQ multiplex PCR, while TCRdb's copy carries only in-frame clones and drops some. The sample holds 70,000 to 75,000 clones, roughly 72% seen once. The ViraFEST assay expanded antigen-specific CD4+ T cells with viral peptide pools before sequencing. Researchers isolated CD4+ T cells once about eleven days of culture had elapsed. In the vaccine recipients, nucleocapsid antibodies were negative and there was no prior SARS-CoV-2 infection. These receptors lack a known antigen. The specimen comprised CD4+ T cells from PBMCs cultured with HCoV-OC43 spike peptides, sampled before COVID-19 vaccination. Stated subset: HCoV-OC43 spike overlapping peptide pool stimulation. The source is a human donor who received a COVID-19 vaccine.

The chain combines TRBV6-5 with TRBJ1-2, with unresolved D. Germline CDR1 and CDR2: MNHEY and SVGAGI. Trimming cost V 2 bases and J 4 bases, with 17 bases left between them. The length of the CDR3 is 16 residues. DNA of the CDR3: TGTGCCAGCAGTTACCGGACCGTCCTCGACTTCTATGGCTACACCTTC. Translating it yields CASSYRTVLDFYGYTF.

This chain uses TRBV10-3 with TRBJ1-6; 9 bases line up with TRBD1. CDR3 size: 13 residues. Germline V gene sequence: CDR1 ENHRY, CDR2 SYGVKD. The V and J ends lost 9 bases and 5 bases, in that order; junction bases with no gene match: 2. The CDR3 nucleotides read TGTGCCATACAGGGGGCGGATAATTCACCCCTCCACTTT. Translation: CAIQGADNSPLHF.

This clone was recorded a few times. The V call is TRBV19, the J call TRBJ2-2; 9 bases are a match to TRBD1. CDR1 is LNHDA and CDR2 is SQIVND in the germline V gene (reference sequence). This CDR3 contains 14 residues. Unmatched junction bases numbered 3, after V lost 6 bases and J lost 4 bases. The CDR3 region is CASSKGQGTGELFF. In DNA, the CDR3 is TGTGCCAGTAGCAAGGGACAGGGCACCGGGGAGCTGTTTTTT.

This clone was picked up one time. This chain joins TRBV11-2 and TRBJ2-3; no clear D gene. Germline CDR1 reads SGHAT; CDR2 reads FQNNGV. Trimming shortened V by 8 bases and J by 0 bases, and 15 bases separated the two germline ends. The CDR3 runs 15 residues. CDR3 region: CASQLHIGSTDTQYF. As DNA, the CDR3 is TGTGCCAGCCAGCTACACATCGGTAGCACAGATACGCAGTATTTT. Together with reference TRBV11-2 and TRBJ2-3, the CDR3 gives the full variable domain: EAGVAQSPRYKIIEKRQSVAFWCNPISGHATLYWYQQILGQGPKLLIQFQNNGVVDDSQLPKDRFSAERLKGVDSTLKIQPAKLEDSAVYLCASQLHIGSTDTQYFGPGTRLTVL.

The chain employs TRBV7-9 and TRBJ2-3; D assignment may be TRBD1 or TRBD2 (5 bases each). The CDR3 runs 18 residues. The germline CDR1 and CDR2 sequences are SEHNR and FQNEAQ (reference sequence). V lost 0 bases and J lost 2, with 18 bases in between. The CDR3 here is CASSLAQGGKGDTDTQYF. The CDR3 DNA is TGTGCCAGCAGCTTAGCGCAAGGAGGTAAAGGGGACACAGATACGCAGTATTTT.

The gene calls are TRBV3-1 (or the pseudogene TRBV3-2) and TRBJ2-5; weak D call: TRBD1 (6 bases). Germline CDR1 and CDR2: LGHDT and YNNKEL (reference sequence). The V end was cut by 3 bases, the J end by 3 bases, with 11 bases between. The CDR3 is 14 amino acids. CDR3 DNA sequence: TGTGCCAGCAGCCACAGATACAGGGAAGAGACCCAGTACTTC. It specifies CASSHRYREETQYF.

This chain links TRBV3-1 (or the pseudogene TRBV3-2) with TRBJ1-6; TRBD1 is a possible D gene (6 bases). CDR1 is LGHDT, CDR2 YNNKEL, per germline (reference sequence). The V gene lost 4 bases and the J gene lost 10 bases, with 14 bases spanning the gap. The CDR3 spans 14 residues. CDR3 sequence reads: CASSLGPRGSPLHF. CDR3 sequence (DNA): TGTGCCAGCAGCCTGGGACCCAGGGGCTCACCCCTCCACTTT.

In this sample, this clone turned up once. The chain combines TRBV4-1 with TRBJ1-2, with a tentative D call TRBD1 (6 bases). This CDR3 contains 14 residues. Trimming cost V 5 bases and J 2 bases, with 12 bases left between them. Germline-derived CDR1 and CDR2 are MGHRA and YSYEKL. The CDR3 loop reads CASSLGGVNYGYTF. CDR3 nucleotides: TGCGCCAGCAGCTTGGGGGGCGTCAACTATGGCTACACCTTC.

V gene TRBV7-7 combines with J gene TRBJ2-2, with D unresolved. The germline CDR1 and CDR2 sequences are SSHAT and FNYEAQ (reference sequence). CDR3 size: 13 residues. V was cut by 0 bases and J by 6 bases, with 5 bases left in between. The CDR3 DNA sequence: TGTGCCAGCAGCTTAGCGGCATCCGGGGAGCTGTTTTTT. It encodes CASSLAASGELFF. Variable domain in full (rest from reference TRBV7-7 and TRBJ2-2): GAGVSQSPRYKVTKRGQDVTLRCDPISSHATLYWYQQALGQGPEFLTYFNYEAQPDKSGLPSDRFSAERPEGSISTLTIQRTEQRDSAMYRCASSLAASGELFFGEGSRLTVL.

The table lists this clone with a count of one. The CDR3 nucleotides read TGCGCCAGCAGCCAAGGAACCCGAAGGTATGGCTACACCTTC. Its protein is CASSQGTRRYGYTF. The chain joins TRBV4-3 to TRBJ1-2; D gene uncertain. The CDR3 is 14 residues long. Trimming pared 1 base from V and 5 bases from J, leaving 11 bases between. Germline V gene sequence: CDR1 LGHNA, CDR2 YSLEER.

This clone was recorded a few times. The genes are TRBV7-8 and TRBJ2-2; 8 bases fit TRBD2. The CDR3 loop spans 15 amino acids. Trimming cost V 4 bases and J 4 bases; bases outside gene matches: 5. Germline V gene sequence: CDR1 SGHVS, CDR2 FQNEAQ. The chain's CDR3 is CASSSSGGATGELFF. In DNA form, the CDR3 reads TGTGCCAGCAGCTCATCCGGGGGGGCCACCGGGGAGCTGTTTTTT.

J is TRBJ2-5 and V is TRBV19; 8 nucleotides match TRBD1. CDR1 is LNHDA, CDR2 SQIVND, per germline (reference sequence). CDR3 size: 13 residues. With V trimmed by 5 bases and J by 6 bases, 5 bases remained unmatched. The CDR3 is CASSSTGVKTQYF. CDR3 DNA sequence: TGTGCCAGTAGTTCGACAGGGGTAAAGACCCAGTACTTC.

The rearrangement joins TRBV12-5 to TRBJ1-6, with 9 bases identical to TRBD1. Unmatched junction bases numbered 12, after V lost 1 base and J lost 14 bases. The CDR3 spans 16 residues. Germline CDR1 LGHNT, CDR2 FRNRAP. The CDR3 DNA follows: TGTGCTAGTGGTTTGGGGGGGACAGGGATATCTGGGTCCCTCCACTTT. It yields the protein CASGLGGTGISGSLHF.

This chain uses TRBV3-1 (or the pseudogene TRBV3-2) with TRBJ2-3; 9 bases line up with TRBD1. Trimming took 6 bases from V and 1 from J; bases not matched to a gene: 8. Germline lookup yields CDR1 LGHDT and CDR2 YNNKEL (reference sequence). The CDR3 covers 16 residues. The CDR3 loop is CASSSFWTGGTDTQYF. CDR3 sequence (DNA): TGTGCCAGCAGTTCATTCTGGACAGGGGGCACAGATACGCAGTATTTT.

The chain combines TRBV19 with TRBJ2-1; D is undetermined. Germline V lookup: CDR1 LNHDA, CDR2 SQIVND (reference sequence). This CDR3 has 13 amino acids. The V gene lost 5 bases and the J gene lost 6 bases, with 11 bases spanning the gap. CDR3 sequence reads: CASSEWTFNEQFF. The CDR3 DNA is TGTGCCAGTAGTGAATGGACCTTCAATGAGCAGTTCTTC.

This chain's CDR3 is CASSYSTGGVVLTF. In DNA, the CDR3 is TGTGCCAGCAGTTACTCGACAGGGGGCGTCGTCCTGACTTTC. V usage is TRBV6-5 and J usage is TRBJ2-6, with 10 bases identical to TRBD1. Losses at the gene ends were 0 bases for V and 12 bases for J; bases not matched to a gene: 2. Per germline, CDR1 MNHEY and CDR2 SVGAGI. The CDR3 is made up of 14 amino acids.

The chain uses TRBV6-1 and TRBJ2-7; 8 bases line up with TRBD1. The V and J ends lost 3 bases and 6 bases, in that order; junction bases with no gene match: 4. Germline values: CDR1 MNHNS, CDR2 SASEGT. The CDR3 consists of 13 residues. The CDR3 nucleotides are TGTGCCAGCAGTGATAACAGGGGGGTCGAGCAGTACGTC. This codes for CASSDNRGVEQYV.

The chain is built from TRBV5-4 and TRBJ2-1; the match to TRBD1 covers 8 bases. Germline V CDR1 and CDR2: SGHNT, YYREEE (reference sequence). CDR3 length equals 18 residues. V lost 4 bases and J lost 0; bases outside the gene matches: 12. In DNA form, the CDR3 reads TGTGCCAGCAGCGCAGGGATCCGACAGGGGTCCTCCTACAATGAGCAGTTCTTC. This codes for CASSAGIRQGSSYNEQFF.

The genes are TRBV12-3 or TRBV12-4 and TRBJ2-2, with no clear D. Trimming stripped 8 bases from V and 3 bases from J, with 10 bases between. The CDR3 sequence is 13 residues long. The chain's CDR3 is CASRSGDTGELFF. In DNA form, the CDR3 reads TGTGCCAGCCGCTCTGGGGACACCGGGGAGCTGTTTTTT.

This clone has only a few counts. The V gene is TRBV3-1 (or the pseudogene TRBV3-2), the J gene TRBJ1-3; D ambiguous. Germline CDR1 is LGHDT and CDR2 is YNNKEL (reference sequence). The CDR3 totals 15 residues. V was shortened by 0 bases and J by 9 bases, with 15 bases between the two germline ends. CDR3 sequence (DNA): TGTGCCAGCAGCCAAGACCCCCAATTGAGAACCACCATATATTTT. Residues: CASSQDPQLRTTIYF.

This sequence joins TRBV11-3 and TRBJ2-1, with TRBD2 identical over 10 bases. Trimming cost V 1 base and J 5 bases; bases outside gene matches: 2. Germline assignment: CDR1 SGHNT and CDR2 YENEEA. The CDR3 totals 15 residues. CDR3: CASSLVAGGDNEQFF. The DNA for the CDR3 is TGTGCCAGCAGCTTAGTAGCGGGGGGTGACAATGAGCAGTTCTTC. The full variable domain, its missing parts supplied by reference TRBV11-3 and TRBJ2-1, is EAGVVQSPRYKIIEKKQPVAFWCNPISGHNTLYWYLQNLGQGPELLIRYENEEAVDDSQLPKDRFSAERLKGVDSTLKIQPAELGDSAVYLCASSLVAGGDNEQFFGPGTRLTVL.